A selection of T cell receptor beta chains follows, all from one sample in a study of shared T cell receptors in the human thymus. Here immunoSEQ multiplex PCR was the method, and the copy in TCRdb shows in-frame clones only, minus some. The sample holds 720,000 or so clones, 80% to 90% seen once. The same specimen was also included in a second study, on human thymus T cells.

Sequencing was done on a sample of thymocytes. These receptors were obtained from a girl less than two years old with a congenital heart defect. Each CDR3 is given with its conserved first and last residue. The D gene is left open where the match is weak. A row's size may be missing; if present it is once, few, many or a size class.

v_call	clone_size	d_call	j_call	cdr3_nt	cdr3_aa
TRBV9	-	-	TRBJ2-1	TGTGCCAGCAGCGTAGACTTTGTAGATGAGCAGTTCTTC	CASSVDFVDEQFF
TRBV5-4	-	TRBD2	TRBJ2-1	TGTGCCAGCAGCTTGGACGTGGGAGCGGGGGTTAGGAATGAGCAGTTCTTC	CASSLDVGAGVRNEQFF
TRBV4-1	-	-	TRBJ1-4	TGCGCCAGCAGCCAGACCGGGACACGGAATGAAAAACTGTTTTTT	CASSQTGTRNEKLFF
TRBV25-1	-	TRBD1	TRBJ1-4	TGTGCCAGCAGTGAATATGGGGACAGGGGGCGTGAAAAACTGTTTTTT	CASSEYGDRGREKLFF
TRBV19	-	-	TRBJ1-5	TGTGCCAGTAGTACCCCGACAGGTTGGAATCAGCCCCAGCATTTT	CASSTPTGWNQPQHF
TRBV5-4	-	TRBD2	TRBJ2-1	TGTGCCAGCAGCTCCGGACTAGCGGGGGAGACCGAGCAGTTCTTC	CASSSGLAGETEQFF
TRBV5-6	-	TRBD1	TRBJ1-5	TGTGCCAGCAGCTCCGGACAGGGGCGTAGCAATCAGCCCCAGCATTTT	CASSSGQGRSNQPQHF
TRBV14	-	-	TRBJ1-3	TGTGCCAGCAGCCCATACAGGGAACCTATCCCTGGAAACACCATATATTTT	CASSPYREPIPGNTIYF
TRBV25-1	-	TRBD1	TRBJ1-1	TGTGCCAGCAGCAGGACAGGGATGAACACTGAAGCTTTCTTT	CASSRTGMNTEAFF
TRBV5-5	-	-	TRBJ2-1	TGTGCCAGCACCTGGGGGGGGCACCCTGACAATGAGCAGTTCTTC	CASTWGGHPDNEQFF
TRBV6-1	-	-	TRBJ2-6	TGTGCCACACCTGGGCGATCTGGGGCCAACGTCCTGACTTTC	CATPGRSGANVLTF
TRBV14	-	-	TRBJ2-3	TGTGCCAGCAGCCAAGATCGCTTCCGGAGCGCGGGGTACACAGATACGCAGTATTTT	CASSQDRFRSAGYTDTQYF
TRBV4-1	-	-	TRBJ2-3	TGCGCCAGCAGCCAAGATCGGGGGCGGGGGCAAAACACAGATACGCAGTATTTT	CASSQDRGRGQNTDTQYF
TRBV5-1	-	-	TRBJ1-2	TGCGCCAGCAGCTTGGCTCCGCGGTCCTATGGCTACACCTTC	CASSLAPRSYGYTF
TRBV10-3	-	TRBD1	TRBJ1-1	TGTGCCATCAGTGACAAGACAGGGGACACTGAAGCTTTCTTT	CAISDKTGDTEAFF
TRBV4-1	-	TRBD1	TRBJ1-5	TGCGCCAGCAGCCTCGCCCAGGGGGTGAACGCCCTCAATCAGCCCCAGCATTTT	CASSLAQGVNALNQPQHF
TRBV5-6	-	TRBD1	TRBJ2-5	TGTGCCAGCAGCTTGACCCCTGACAGGGGGCGATATAGGAAGGACCAGTACTTC	CASSLTPDRGRYRKDQYF
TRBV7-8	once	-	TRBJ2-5	TGTGCCAGCAGCTTCATTAGTGAAGAGACCCAGTACTTC	CASSFISEETQYF
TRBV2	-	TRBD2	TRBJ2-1	TGTGCCAGCAGGGGGGCGGGACTAGCTTGTGTGGAGCAGTTCTTC	CASRGAGLACVEQFF
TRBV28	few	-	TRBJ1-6	TGTGCCAGCAGCCGCCATTTAGGGGGAGACCATAATTCCCCCCTCCACTTT	CASSRHLGGDHNSPLHF
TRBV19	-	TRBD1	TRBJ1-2	TGTGCCAGTAGTATCGGGGACAGGGGAGAGCCTAACTATGGCTACACCTTC	CASSIGDRGEPNYGYTF
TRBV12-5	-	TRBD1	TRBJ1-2	TGTGCTAGTGGTTTGACAATCCGGCATGACAGGGAGGACTATGGCTACACCTTC	CASGLTIRHDREDYGYTF
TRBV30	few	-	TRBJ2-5	TGTGCCTCCCATAGACTAGTCTGGAACAAAGGACCCTGGGGGGAGACCCAGTACTTC	CASHRLVWNKGPWGETQYF
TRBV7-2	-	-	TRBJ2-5	TGTGCCAGCAGCCACAACAGGATTCAAGAGACCCAGTACTTC	CASSHNRIQETQYF
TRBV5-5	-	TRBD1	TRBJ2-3	TGTGCCAGCTACTTAGCGATCTGGACAGGGGTACCAGATACGCAGTATTTT	CASYLAIWTGVPDTQYF
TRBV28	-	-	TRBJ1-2	TGTGCCAGCTCAACAGGGCGCTATGGCTACACCTTC	CASSTGRYGYTF
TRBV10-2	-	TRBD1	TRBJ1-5	TGCGCCAGCAGGGATACAGGGGAGCGGCAGCCCCAGCATTTT	CASRDTGERQPQHF
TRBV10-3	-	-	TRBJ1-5	TGTGCCATCAGTGAGTCCGGGGAACATCAGCCCCAGCATTTT	CAISESGEHQPQHF
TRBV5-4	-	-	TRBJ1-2	TGTGCCAGCAGCACCACAGACCGCCTCGCACTTGACGGCTACACCTTC	CASSTTDRLALDGYTF
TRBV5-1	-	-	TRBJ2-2	TGCGCCAGCAGCGTCCTTACCGCAAAGAGAACCCAGAACACCGGGGAGCTGTTTTTT	CASSVLTAKRTQNTGELFF
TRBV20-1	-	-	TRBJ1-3	TGCAGTGCTAGACAGCGCAACACCATATATTTT	CSARQRNTIYF
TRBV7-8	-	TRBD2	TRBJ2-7	TGTGCCAGCAGCTCGACGGGACTAGCGGGCTACGAGCAGTACTTC	CASSSTGLAGYEQYF
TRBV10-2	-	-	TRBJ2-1	TGCGCCAGCGGATCCACAGGGTCTACTGAGCAGTTCTTC	CASGSTGSTEQFF
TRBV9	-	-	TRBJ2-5	TGTGCCAGCAGCTTCGACATTATAGAAGAGACCCAGTACTTC	CASSFDIIEETQYF
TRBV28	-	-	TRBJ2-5	TGTGCCAGCAGTCCGATAGGGAGGTACCAAGAGACCCAGTACTTC	CASSPIGRYQETQYF
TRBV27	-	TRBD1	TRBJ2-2	TGTGCCAGCATGTCAGGGGGTACCGGGGAGCTGTTTTTT	CASMSGGTGELFF
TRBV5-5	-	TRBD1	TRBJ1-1	TGTGCCAGCAGCTTCTCATTTTTGGCAGGGGGGACATCAACGAGCGCTTTCTTT	CASSFSFLAGGTSTSAFF
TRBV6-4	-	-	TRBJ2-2	TGTGCCAGCAGTGCCCAGGGAAACGCGAACACCGGGGAGCTGTTTTTT	CASSAQGNANTGELFF
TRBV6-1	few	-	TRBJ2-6	TGTGCCAGCAGTGCGCCGTTAGCTTCCGGGGCCAACGTCCTGACTTTC	CASSAPLASGANVLTF
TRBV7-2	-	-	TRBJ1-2	TGTGCCAGCAGTACGAACAGGAGCAATGGCTACACCTTC	CASSTNRSNGYTF
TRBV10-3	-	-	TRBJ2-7	TGTGCCACCGGGACCTACGAGCAGTACTTC	CATGTYEQYF
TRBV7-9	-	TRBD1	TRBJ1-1	TGTGCCATACGGGACAATGGAGACAGGGGGAACACTGAAGCTTTCTTT	CAIRDNGDRGNTEAFF
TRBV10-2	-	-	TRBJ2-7	TGCGCCAGCAGTGCACCAAACCAGACTAGTTACGAGCAGTACTTC	CASSAPNQTSYEQYF
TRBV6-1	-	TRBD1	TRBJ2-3	TGTGCCAGCAGTGAAGGGGACAGGACGACAGATACGCAGTATTTT	CASSEGDRTTDTQYF
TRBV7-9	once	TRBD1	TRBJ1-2	TGTGCCAGCAGCTCAAGGGACAGCGGGAACTATGGCTACACCTTC	CASSSRDSGNYGYTF
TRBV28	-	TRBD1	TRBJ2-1	TGTGCCACCGGAATGGGACAGGGGGCAGATGAGCAGTTCTTC	CATGMGQGADEQFF
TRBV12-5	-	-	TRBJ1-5	TGTGCTAGTGGTTTGGGGGAGGGAAATCAGCCCCAGCATTTT	CASGLGEGNQPQHF
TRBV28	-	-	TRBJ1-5	TGTGCCAGCAGTTTAAGGAGTAATCAGCCCCAGCATTTT	CASSLRSNQPQHF
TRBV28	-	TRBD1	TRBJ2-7	TGTGCCAGCAGTTTTCCCGCAGGACAGGATTTATACGAGCAGTACTTC	CASSFPAGQDLYEQYF
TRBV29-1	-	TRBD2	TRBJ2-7	TGCAGCGGGATTCTAGCGGGGAACTCCGAGCAGTACTTC	CSGILAGNSEQYF
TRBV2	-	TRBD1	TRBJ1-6	TGTGCCAGCAGACTACGGACAGGGGAGCCACCCCTCCACTTT	CASRLRTGEPPLHF
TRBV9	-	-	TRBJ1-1	TGTGCCAGCAGCCTAAGGACAGTAGTCACTGAAGCTTTCTTT	CASSLRTVVTEAFF
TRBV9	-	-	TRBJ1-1	TGTGCCAGCAGCGTAGCTTGGAGGGGTGAAGCTTTCTTT	CASSVAWRGEAFF
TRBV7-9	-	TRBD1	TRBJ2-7	TGTGCCAGCAGCTTAGCGCACCCCGGACAGGGTGTCGATGAGGAGCAGTACTTC	CASSLAHPGQGVDEEQYF